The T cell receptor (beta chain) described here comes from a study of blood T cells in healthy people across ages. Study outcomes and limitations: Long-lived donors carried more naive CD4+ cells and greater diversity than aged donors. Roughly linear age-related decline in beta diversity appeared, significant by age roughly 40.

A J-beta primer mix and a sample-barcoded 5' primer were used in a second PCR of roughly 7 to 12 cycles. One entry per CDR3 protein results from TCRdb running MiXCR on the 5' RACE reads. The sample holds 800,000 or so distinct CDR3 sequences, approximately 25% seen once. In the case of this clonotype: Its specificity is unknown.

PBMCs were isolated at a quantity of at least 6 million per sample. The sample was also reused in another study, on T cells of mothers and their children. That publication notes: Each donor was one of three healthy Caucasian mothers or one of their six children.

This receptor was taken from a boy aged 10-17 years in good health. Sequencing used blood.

CDR3 sequence (DNA): TGTGCCAGCAGTTTGAGGGCAGAAGAGACCCAGTACTTC. Translating gives CASSLRAEETQYF. This chain uses TRBV28 with TRBJ2-5; D perhaps matches TRBD2 (5 bases). V lost 3 bases, J lost 3 bases, and 8 bases lay in between. Germline V gives CDR1 MDHEN, CDR2 SYDVKM. The CDR3 is 13 residues long.